A selection of T cell receptor beta chains follows, all from one sample in a study of blood T cell repertoires in COVID-19. Method: immunoSEQ multiplex PCR; TCRdb's copy keeps in-frame clones and lacks some. The table has tens of thousands of clones, approximately 91% seen once. The sample consisted of peripheral blood. Receptors originate from a human donor in a cohort sampled during active COVID-19. Both conserved end residues are part of each CDR3. D genes are given only for firm matches. Clone size is given for some rows only: seen once, a few or many times, or a class if the clone is expanded.

clone size	D gene	J gene	V gene	CDR3 protein	CDR3 DNA
-	-	TRBJ2-7	TRBV5-1	CASSLAGFSEQYF	TGCGCCAGCAGCTTGGCCGGGTTCTCGGAGCAGTACTTC
-	-	TRBJ2-2	TRBV3-1/TRBV3-2	CASSQDLAGGVNTGELFF	TGTGCCAGCAGCCAAGATCTGGCGGGCGGAGTGAACACCGGGGAGCTGTTTTTT
once	-	TRBJ2-7	TRBV5-8	CASSLGTDAYEQYF	TGTGCCAGCAGCTTGGGGACAGATGCCTACGAGCAGTACTTC
-	TRBD1	TRBJ1-1	TRBV30	CAWSVRGQVNTEAFF	TGTGCCTGGAGTGTAAGGGGGCAGGTGAACACTGAAGCTTTCTTT
-	-	TRBJ2-7	TRBV7-8	CASSEMVATYEQYF	TGTGCCAGCAGCGAAATGGTAGCTACCTACGAGCAGTACTTC
-	TRBD1	TRBJ1-6	TRBV3-1/TRBV3-2	CASSPPTGFAANSPLHF	TGTGCCAGCAGCCCGCCGACAGGGTTCGCGGCGAATTCACCCCTCCACTTT
once	TRBD1	TRBJ2-7	TRBV10-3	CAISKDRGAYEQYF	TGTGCCATCAGTAAGGACAGGGGTGCCTACGAGCAGTACTTC
-	-	TRBJ2-7	TRBV7-2	CASSLGSGLYEQYF	TGTGCCAGCAGCTTAGGGTCTGGCCTCTACGAGCAGTACTTC
-	TRBD1	TRBJ1-1	TRBV3-1/TRBV3-2	CASSPSGTAEAFF	TGTGCCAGCAGCCCGTCTGGGACAGCTGAAGCTTTCTTT
-	TRBD1	TRBJ1-1	TRBV28	CASSFAAGGTEAFF	TGTGCCAGCAGTTTTGCGGCAGGGGGCACTGAAGCTTTCTTT
-	-	TRBJ2-7	TRBV21-1	CASSRRQGTDEQYF	TGTGCCAGCAGCAGAAGACAGGGGACGGATGAGCAGTACTTC
-	-	TRBJ1-2	TRBV6-5	CASSYSEGVDGYTF	TGTGCCAGCAGTTACTCGGAGGGAGTCGATGGCTACACCTTC
-	-	TRBJ1-3	TRBV11-2	CASSLGAGSGNTIYF	TGTGCCAGCAGCTTAGGGGCAGGCTCTGGAAACACCATATATTTT
-	TRBD2	TRBJ2-2	TRBV6-6	CASSLAGANTGELFF	TGTGCCAGCAGTTTAGCGGGGGCCAACACCGGGGAGCTGTTTTTT
-	TRBD2	TRBJ2-3	TRBV7-6	CASRGRAGGTDTQYF	TGTGCCAGCAGAGGCAGAGCGGGGGGAACAGATACGCAGTATTTT
-	TRBD2	TRBJ2-5	TRBV7-8	CASSFELAGAGETQYF	TGTGCCAGCAGCTTTGAATTAGCGGGAGCTGGAGAGACCCAGTACTTC
-	-	TRBJ2-6	TRBV7-9	CASSLWGETGANVLTF	TGTGCCAGCAGCTTATGGGGGGAAACTGGGGCCAACGTCCTGACTTTC
-	-	TRBJ2-5	TRBV6-6	CASSRLFRGQETQYF	TGTGCCAGCAGCCGTCTGTTTAGGGGCCAAGAGACCCAGTACTTC
-	TRBD2	TRBJ2-3	TRBV3-1/TRBV3-2	CASSQESGDPAPSGRAAKDTQYF	TGTGCCAGCAGCCAAGAATCGGGGGACCCGGCTCCTAGCGGGAGGGCCGCGAAAGATACGCAGTATTTT
-	TRBD1	TRBJ2-7	TRBV5-1	CASSARGSAYEQYF	TGCGCCAGCAGCGCCAGGGGGTCGGCCTACGAGCAGTACTTC
-	TRBD1	TRBJ2-7	TRBV5-1	CASSLEDRSYEQYF	TGCGCCAGCAGCTTGGAGGACAGGAGCTACGAGCAGTACTTC
-	TRBD1	TRBJ2-3	TRBV7-2	CASSTSGQGVGDTQYF	TGTGCCAGCAGCACAAGCGGACAGGGGGTAGGAGATACGCAGTATTTT
-	TRBD1	TRBJ1-6	TRBV28	CASIPGQDYNSPLHF	TGTGCCAGCATCCCCGGACAGGACTATAATTCACCCCTCCACTTT
-	TRBD2	TRBJ2-7	TRBV9	CASSVDGAGGQYEQYF	TGTGCCAGCAGCGTAGATGGGGCGGGAGGGCAGTACGAGCAGTACTTC
-	TRBD1	TRBJ1-1	TRBV10-3	CAISEPSMGTGEAFF	TGTGCCATCAGTGAGCCCTCAATGGGGACAGGGGAAGCTTTCTTT